This T cell receptor (beta chain) emerged from a study of T cells in Graves' hyperthyroidism and ophthalmopathy. As regards this clonotype: Its target is unknown.

Amplification targeted TCR beta CDR3 regions from RNA transcripts. HTBI primers drove first-round RT-PCR of the TCR CDR3. TCRdb called the multiplex PCR reads again in MiXCR, with one record for every CDR3 protein. Counted here are 650,000 to 800,000 distinct CDR3 sequences, 45% occurring once; the ten biggest clones make up approximately 7.2%. The study, taken as a whole, reports: Ophthalmopathy was predicted by the model a median of about 6.5 months ahead of onset.

Trimming took off 9 bases at V and 8 bases at J, with 11 bases between the two ends. Germline V gene lookup returns CDR1 SNHLY and CDR2 FYNNEI. The CDR3 totals 11 residues. The clonotype originates from an adult man with Graves' disease, either hyperthyroidism or ophthalmopathy (not recorded which). The chain uses TRBV2 and TRBJ1-3; D remains ambiguous. Sequenced: peripheral blood or thyroid tissue (not recorded which). The CDR3: CASSTGDTIYF. The CDR3 coding sequence is TGTGCCAGTTCGACCGGTGACACCATATATTTT.